These 24 T cell receptor beta chains share one sample of origin, sequenced in a study of blood T cells in healthy people across ages. Combining a sample-barcoded 5' primer with a J-beta primer mix, a second PCR ran for about 7 to 11 cycles. TCRdb itself ran the 5' RACE reads through MiXCR, one entry per CDR3 protein. This sample has about 380,000 distinct CDR3 sequences, with roughly half found just once. Material: blood. The origin of the receptors is a man in his fifties or sixties in good health.

The rearrangement uses TRBV6-2 or TRBV6-3 and TRBJ2-7; D gene ambiguous. The CDR3 loop spans 11 amino acids. The germline gives CDR1 MNHEY, CDR2 SVGEGT. V was cut by 6 bases and J by 3 bases, with 6 bases left in between. CDR3 in DNA: TGTGCCAGCAGCGATTTCTACGAGCAGTACTTC. Encoded protein: CASSDFYEQYF.

The table lists this clonotype with many counts. The chain carries TRBV6-6 and TRBJ1-2; 9 nucleotides line up with TRBD1. CDR3 size: 14 residues. The V gene's germline CDR1 is MNHNY and CDR2 SVGAGI (reference sequence). V shed 5 bases, J shed 8 bases, and the junction held 9 bases outside the gene matches. CDR3 in amino acids: CASSGGTGSGGYTF. As DNA, the CDR3 is TGTGCCAGCAGTGGGGGGACAGGGAGCGGGGGCTACACCTTC.

The chain uses TRBV20-1 and TRBJ2-7; 7 bases are a match to TRBD1. Germline loops: CDR1 DFQATT, CDR2 SNEGSKA (reference sequence). Trimming cost V 4 bases and J 3 bases; bases outside gene matches: 6. CDR3 length: 13 residues. CDR3 loop: CSATRGGHYEQYF. CDR3 sequence (DNA): TGCAGTGCTACTCGAGGGGGCCACTACGAGCAGTACTTC.

This clonotype was seen only a few times. V and J are TRBV4-1 and TRBJ2-1; D not resolved. The length of the CDR3 is 15 residues. Between the trimmed V and J ends, which lost 5 bases and 9 bases, there was a span of 20 bases. CDR1 is MGHRA and CDR2 is YSYEKL in the germline V gene. As DNA, the CDR3 is TGCGCCAGCAGCTCCCGTATCGGGCAAGTCTTTGAGCAGTTCTTC. Translating gives CASSSRIGQVFEQFF.

The chain employs TRBV7-9 and TRBJ2-7; TRBD2 aligns across 9 bases. Trimming at V came to 5 bases and at J to 6 bases, leaving 11 bases not matched to a gene. The CDR3 runs to 15 residues. Germline V gene data show CDR1 as SEHNR and CDR2 as FQNEAQ (reference sequence). This chain's CDR3 is CASSPSGLAGFEQYF. Written as DNA, the CDR3 is TGTGCCAGCAGCCCCTCGGGGCTAGCGGGGTTCGAGCAGTACTTC. Drawing the rest from reference TRBV7-9 and TRBJ2-7, the complete variable domain is DTGVSQNPRHKITKRGQNVTFRCDPISEHNRLYWYRQTLGQGPEFLTYFQNEAQLEKSRLLSDRFSAERPKGSFSTLEIQRTEQGDSAMYLCASSPSGLAGFEQYFGPGTRLTVT.

The rearrangement joins TRBV6-2 or TRBV6-3 to TRBJ2-1; TRBD1 agrees at 7 bases. CDR3 length equals 15 residues. Germline CDR1 and CDR2: MNHEY and SVGEGT. V trimming: 5 bases; J trimming: 4 bases; junction bases outside the gene matches: 8. The DNA of the CDR3 is TGTGCCAGCAGTCCCGGCAGGGACAGATACAATGAGCAGTTCTTC. Protein: CASSPGRDRYNEQFF.

A word on this clonotype: Its ends do not fully match the called genes, so a read error is possible. The chain is built from TRBV14 and TRBJ1-2; D is unclear. The V gene's germline CDR1 is SGHDN and CDR2 FVKESK. The CDR3 extends over 13 amino acids. Here the CDR3 reads CASGQDLESGHTF. DNA of the CDR3: TGTGCCAGCGGCCAAGATTTAGAGAGTGGCCACACCTTC. Together with reference TRBV14 and TRBJ1-2, the CDR3 gives the full variable domain: EAGVTQFPSHSVIEKGQTVTLRCDPISGHDNLYWYRRVMGKEIKFLLHFVKESKQDESGMPNNRFLAERTGGTYSTLKVQPAELEDSGVYFCASGQDLESGHTFGSGTRLTVV.

This clonotype was seen only a few times. The chain carries TRBV6-4 and TRBJ2-1; 12 bases fit TRBD1. Trimming cost V 2 bases and J 8 bases; bases outside gene matches: 1. CDR3 size: 14 residues. Germline CDR1 is MRHNA and CDR2 is SNTAGT. DNA of the CDR3: TGTGCCAGCAGTGACGGGACAGGGGGCCATGAGCAGTTCTTC. This gives the protein CASSDGTGGHEQFF.

On this clonotype: A read error may explain this, as a much larger clone is one base away. The chain uses TRBV20-1 and TRBJ2-4; 9 nucleotides align to TRBD2. The DNA matches TRBJ2-5 better at its end, which makes the J call doubtful. Germline CDR1 DFQATT, CDR2 SNEGSKA (reference sequence). This CDR3 has 16 amino acids. The CDR3: CSARVSGTSSKETQYF. The DNA of the CDR3 is TGCAGTGCTAGAGTGTCTGGGACTAGCAGTAAAGAGACCCAGTACTTC.

This clonotype was picked up many times. CDR3 coding DNA: TGTGCCAGCAGTGACCCCCCCTGGAGCAACGAGCAGTACTTC. It codes for CASSDPPWSNEQYF. The rearrangement links TRBV25-1 to TRBJ2-7; unclear D gene. Germline V gene data show CDR1 as MGHDK and CDR2 as SYGVNS. V shed 3 bases and J shed 5 bases, with 14 bases lying between them. The CDR3 runs 14 residues.

There are a few counts of this clonotype. The rearrangement joins TRBV4-2 to TRBJ1-2; D perhaps matches TRBD1 (5 bases). Germline V gene lookup returns CDR1 LGHNA and CDR2 YNFKEQ. V was pared by 2 bases and J by 4 bases, with 20 bases between. The CDR3 is 17 residues long. CDR3 in DNA: TGTGCCAGCAGCCAAACTCCGGGACGGAGCGACAGCTATGGCTACACCTTC. Translating it yields CASSQTPGRSDSYGYTF.

V gene TRBV20-1 combines with J gene TRBJ2-3; D might be TRBD2 (7 bases). The germline gives CDR1 DFQATT, CDR2 SNEGSKA (reference sequence). CDR3 size: 15 residues. V was cut by 6 bases and J by 1 base, with 17 bases left in between. The CDR3 DNA is TGCAGTGCCACGGTTCAAGGGGGGGGCACAGATACGCAGTATTTT. Its translation is CSATVQGGGTDTQYF.

This clonotype has more than one count but fewer than ten. The chain uses TRBV27 and TRBJ2-5, with 16 nucleotides matching TRBD2. Germline V gives CDR1 MNHEY, CDR2 SMNVEV (reference sequence). The junction had 4 bases not matched to a gene; V was cut back by 4 bases and J by 2 bases. The CDR3 loop spans 17 amino acids. CDR3 bases: TGTGCCAGCAGTTCGGGACTAGCGGGGGGGCTACAAGAGACCCAGTACTTC. This sequence encodes CASSSGLAGGLQETQYF.

The rearrangement joins TRBV7-2 to TRBJ2-3, with TRBD1 matching over 7 bases. Germline lookup yields CDR1 SGHTA and CDR2 FQGNSA. Germline trimming cut 5 bases from V and 0 bases from J; bases unmatched to any gene: 17. The CDR3 runs to 19 residues. CDR3 protein: CASSPNLGQSLRSTDTQYF. The CDR3 nucleotides read TGTGCCAGCAGCCCTAATTTGGGACAGTCTCTACGAAGCACAGATACGCAGTATTTT.

This clonotype was seen a few times. The rearrangement links TRBV18 to TRBJ2-5; D is possibly TRBD1 (6 bases). Per the germline V gene, CDR1 is KGHSH and CDR2 is LQKENI. Trimming removed 0 bases at V and 4 bases at J, with 12 bases between. The CDR3 length is 15 residues. As DNA, the CDR3 is TGTGCCAGCTCACCACCGAAGGACAGAGCAGAGACCCAGTACTTC. This gives the protein CASSPPKDRAETQYF.

The rearrangement uses TRBV5-1 and TRBJ2-2, with D maybe TRBD2 (6 bases). V was clipped by 7 bases and J by 0 bases, with 13 bases between them. CDR3 length equals 15 residues. Germline lookup yields CDR1 SGHRS and CDR2 YFSETQ. The CDR3 region is CASRRDSPNTGELFF. The CDR3 nucleotides are TGCGCCAGCCGCCGGGACTCGCCGAACACCGGGGAGCTGTTTTTT.

The genes are TRBV7-2 and TRBJ2-5, with no clear D. V was shortened by 4 bases and J by 4 bases, with 10 bases between the two germline ends. The CDR3 sequence is 13 residues long. Germline V CDR1 and CDR2: SGHTA, FQGNSA. CDR3 sequence: CASSSSPRETQYF. CDR3 sequence (DNA): TGTGCCAGCAGCTCCTCCCCACGAGAGACCCAGTACTTC.

As DNA, the CDR3 is TGTGCCACCAGTCCGACCGGGACAGGGGGCTTCAATGAGCAGTACTTC. Amino acids: CATSPTGTGGFNEQYF. The V and J genes are TRBV24-1 and TRBJ2-5, with 12 bases lining up with TRBD1. Losses at the gene ends were 6 bases for V and 11 bases for J; bases not matched to a gene: 15. This CDR3 is built from 16 residues. Germline CDR1 KGHDR, CDR2 SFDVKD.

There are a few counts of this clonotype. The chain is built from TRBV7-2 and TRBJ2-3, with TRBD2 matching over 7 bases. Trimming at V came to 5 bases and at J to 3 bases, leaving 11 bases not matched to a gene. This CDR3 contains 16 residues. In germline, CDR1 is SGHTA, CDR2 FQGNSA. The CDR3 spells CASSREVGGGTDTQYF. The CDR3 DNA sequence: TGTGCCAGCAGCCGGGAGGTGGGGGGAGGTACAGATACGCAGTATTTT.

The chain combines TRBV27 with TRBJ1-2; weak D call: TRBD1 (5 bases). The V gene lost 5 bases and the J gene lost 4 bases, with 20 bases spanning the gap. The CDR3 has 16 amino acids. CDR1 is MNHEY and CDR2 is SMNVEV in the germline V gene (reference sequence). CDR3 region: CASSPGGLGVGYGYTF. CDR3 DNA: TGTGCCAGCAGTCCGGGGGGTCTGGGTGTCGGCTATGGCTACACCTTC.

The chain has TRBV27 and TRBJ2-4, with a tentative D call TRBD1 (7 bases). CDR1 and CDR2 from the germline V gene are MNHEY and SMNVEV (reference sequence). V was clipped by 6 bases and J by 7 bases, with 13 bases between them. CDR3 length: 13 amino acids. The CDR3 nucleotides are TGTGCCAGCAGCGCGACAGGGAGGAACATTCAGTACTTC. This translates into CASSATGRNIQYF.

The chain is built from TRBV7-2 and TRBJ2-3; 9 nucleotides match TRBD2. The length of the CDR3 is 15 residues. Germline V lookup: CDR1 SGHTA, CDR2 FQGNSA. The V and J ends lost 2 bases and 6 bases, in that order; junction bases with no gene match: 6. CDR3 loop: CASSLNRLAVDTQYF. For the CDR3, the DNA is TGTGCCAGCAGCTTAAACAGACTAGCGGTCGATACGCAGTATTTT.

Only a few counts were recorded for this clonotype. J is TRBJ2-7 and V is TRBV5-6, with TRBD1 identical over 9 bases. The length of the CDR3 is 13 residues. Trimming cost V 5 bases and J 4 bases; bases outside gene matches: 4. In germline, CDR1 is SGHDT, CDR2 YYEEEE. The CDR3 protein is CASSRDRVYEQYF. CDR3 sequence (DNA): TGTGCCAGCAGTCGGGACAGGGTATACGAGCAGTACTTC.

There are a few counts of this clonotype. The genes are TRBV24-1 and TRBJ2-5, with D possibly being TRBD1 or TRBD2 (6 bases each). Trimming removed 1 base at V and 2 bases at J, with 19 bases between. Germline assignment: CDR1 KGHDR and CDR2 SFDVKD. The CDR3 consists of 18 residues. Written as DNA, the CDR3 is TGTGCCACCAGTGATTTCGGCTCGGGGGCTATACAACAAGAGACCCAGTACTTC. This gives the protein CATSDFGSGAIQQETQYF.